The 32 T cell receptor beta chains below all came from one sample that was sequenced in a study of cytomegalovirus exposure and HLA in healthy donors. Vbeta (60) and Jbeta (13) primers were used in the PCR. TCRdb keeps only in-frame clones here, not all; method: immunoSEQ multiplex PCR. The sample carries over 150,000 clones, 68% recorded once. The sequenced material came from PBMCs. The receptors here all came from a woman aged 18-30 years in good health and CMV-seropositive.

This chain links TRBV5-1 with TRBJ1-1, with 9 bases identical to TRBD1. The V gene's germline CDR1 is SGHRS and CDR2 YFSETQ. Trimming at V came to 3 bases and at J to 6 bases, leaving 3 bases not matched to a gene. CDR3 length: 13 residues. CDR3 in DNA: TGCGCCAGCAGCTGGACAGGGGTCGCTGAAGCTTTCTTT. It encodes CASSWTGVAEAFF.

The chain couples TRBV30 to TRBJ1-2; D not resolved. This CDR3 is 11 amino acids long. V lost 6 bases and J 2 bases, leaving 7 bases between the germline ends. CDR1 is GTSNPN and CDR2 is SVGIG in the germline V gene (reference sequence). This CDR3 reads CACYSNYGYTF. In DNA, the CDR3 is TGTGCCTGTTATTCGAACTATGGCTACACCTTC. The variable domain in full, with the rest retrieved from reference TRBV30 and TRBJ1-2, is SQTIHQWPATLVQPVGSPLSLECTVEGTSNPNLYWYRQAAGRGLQLLFYSVGIGQISSEVPQNLSASRPQDRQFILSSKKLLLSDSGFYLCACYSNYGYTFGSGTRLTVV.

The chain joins TRBV7-9 to TRBJ2-1, with D perhaps TRBD1 (5 bases). The CDR3 contains 15 residues. V gave up 3 bases and J gave up 0 bases, with 9 bases separating them. From germline, CDR1 is SEHNR and CDR2 FQNEAQ (reference sequence). The CDR3 loop reads CASSLGQGSYNEQFF. Written as DNA, the CDR3 is TGTGCCAGCAGCTTGGGTCAGGGCTCCTACAATGAGCAGTTCTTC.

V gene TRBV6-5 combines with J gene TRBJ1-6, with 7 bases identical to TRBD1. The CDR3 covers 15 residues. Germline assignment: CDR1 MNHEY and CDR2 SVGAGI. After removal of 0 bases from V and 9 bases from J, the junction contained 5 bases not matched to a gene. This CDR3 is CASSYSTGTFSPLHF. CDR3 DNA sequence: TGTGCCAGCAGTTACTCGACAGGGACTTTTTCACCCCTCCACTTT.

The rearrangement joins TRBV4-2 to TRBJ2-1, with TRBD2 matching 9 bases. Germline CDR1 reads LGHNA; CDR2 reads YNFKEQ. V lost 4 bases, J lost 6 bases, and 10 bases stayed unmatched. The CDR3 covers 16 residues. The DNA of the CDR3 is TGTGCCAGCAGCCTTTCAGCGGGAGGAGGGTTCAATGAGCAGTTCTTC. It specifies CASSLSAGGGFNEQFF.

This clone was observed a few times. J is TRBJ1-5 and V is TRBV5-6; 10 positions agree with TRBD1. This CDR3 has 14 amino acids. Per germline, CDR1 SGHDT and CDR2 YYEEEE. V lost 3 bases and J lost 5; bases outside the gene matches: 2. CDR3 nucleotide sequence: TGTGCCAGCAGCTATGGGACAGGGGATCAGCCCCAGCATTTT. Translation gives CASSYGTGDQPQHF. Complete variable domain (other parts from reference TRBV5-6 and TRBJ1-5): DAGVTQSPTHLIKTRGQQVTLRCSPKSGHDTVSWYQQALGQGPQFIFQYYEEEERQRGNFPDRFSGHQFPNYSSELNVNALLLGDSALYLCASSYGTGDQPQHFGDGTRLSIL.

The chain employs TRBV5-1 and TRBJ1-3, with 8 nucleotides matching TRBD1. J lost 0 bases, V lost 2 bases, and 4 bases had no gene match. CDR1 is SGHRS, CDR2 YFSETQ, per germline. This CDR3 spans 16 amino acids. This CDR3 reads CASSFGTGFSGNTIYF. In nucleotides, the CDR3 is TGCGCCAGCAGCTTCGGGACAGGCTTCTCTGGAAACACCATATATTTT.

In this sample, this clone turned up a few times. Written as DNA, the CDR3 is TGCGCCAGCAGCCAAGGAGGGTTGGGACAGGGCAATCAGCCCCAGCATTTT. It codes for CASSQGGLGQGNQPQHF. The V and J genes are TRBV4-1 and TRBJ1-5, with TRBD1 matching 8 bases. Germline CDR1 is MGHRA and CDR2 is YSYEKL. CDR3 length equals 17 residues. Germline trimming cut 1 base from V and 2 bases from J; bases unmatched to any gene: 7.

The rearrangement uses TRBV14 and TRBJ1-2; a possible D gene is TRBD1 (6 bases). Germline lookup yields CDR1 SGHDN and CDR2 FVKESK. V lost 2 bases and J 3 bases, leaving 16 bases between the germline ends. The CDR3 is made up of 16 amino acids. The CDR3 loop reads CASSQYGGHLDYGYTF. The CDR3 coding sequence is TGTGCCAGCAGCCAATACGGGGGGCATCTCGACTATGGCTACACCTTC.

This clone was recorded a few times. The chain employs TRBV9 and TRBJ2-7; 8 positions match TRBD2. J lost 3 bases, V lost 2 bases, and 7 bases had no gene match. This CDR3 is built from 15 residues. Germline-derived CDR1 and CDR2 are SGDLS and YYNGEE. The CDR3 DNA is TGTGCCAGCAGCGTCGGGACTAGGGGAAACTACGAGCAGTACTTC. Translation: CASSVGTRGNYEQYF.

The chain employs TRBV19 and TRBJ1-5; 7 bases line up with TRBD1. CDR1 LNHDA and CDR2 SQIVND come from the germline V gene (reference sequence). Trimming cost V 10 bases and J 5 bases; bases outside gene matches: 14. There are 15 residues in the CDR3. DNA for the CDR3: TGTGCCACTAGCCGACAGGGAAGGACTGATCAGCCCCAGCATTTT. Amino acid sequence: CATSRQGRTDQPQHF. The full variable domain, in which reference TRBV19 and TRBJ1-5 provide the parts outside the CDR3, is DGGITQSPKYLFRKEGQNVTLSCEQNLNHDAMYWYRQDPGQGLRLIYYSQIVNDFQKGDIAEGYSVSREKKESFPLTVTSAQKNPTAFYLCATSRQGRTDQPQHFGDGTRLSIL.

The CDR3 here is CASSPRAYEQYF. The CDR3 nucleotides are TGTGCCAGCAGCCCGCGAGCCTACGAGCAGTACTTC. This rearrangement joins TRBV7-9 to TRBJ2-7; D unresolved. Germline V lookup: CDR1 SEHNR, CDR2 FQNEAQ (reference sequence). The V end was cut by 5 bases, the J end by 2 bases, with 7 bases between. The CDR3 is made up of 12 amino acids. The full variable domain, its missing parts supplied by reference TRBV7-9 and TRBJ2-7, is DTGVSQNPRHKITKRGQNVTFRCDPISEHNRLYWYRQTLGQGPEFLTYFQNEAQLEKSRLLSDRFSAERPKGSFSTLEIQRTEQGDSAMYLCASSPRAYEQYFGPGTRLTVT.

The V call is TRBV10-3, the J call TRBJ1-1; no clear D gene. V was trimmed by 0 bases and J by 4 bases, leaving 12 bases between them. CDR1 ENHRY and CDR2 SYGVKD come from the germline V gene. There are 15 residues in the CDR3. In DNA, the CDR3 is TGTGCCATCAGTGAGTCAGAGGTTGAGGGCACTGAAGCTTTCTTT. Encoded protein: CAISESEVEGTEAFF.

Notes on this clone: This same CDR3 is encoded by further DNA sequences in the sample. This chain uses TRBV7-6 with TRBJ2-2; D gene uncertain. CDR1 and CDR2 (germline): SGHVS, FNYEAQ. V lost 2 bases to trimming and J lost 1 base, with 8 bases between them. The length of the CDR3 is 15 residues. The CDR3 nucleotides are TGTGCCAGCAGCTTACTGTCAGGGAACACCGGGGAGCTGTTTTTT. Translation gives CASSLLSGNTGELFF.

V usage is TRBV4-1 and J usage is TRBJ1-1, with D maybe TRBD1 (6 bases). Germline V gene lookup returns CDR1 MGHRA and CDR2 YSYEKL. V was clipped by 4 bases and J by 1 base, with 10 bases between them. The CDR3 sequence is 14 residues long. The CDR3, as DNA: TGCGCCAGCAGCCCTTTACAGGGGAACACTGAAGCTTTCTTT. Encoded protein: CASSPLQGNTEAFF.

In its sample, this clone was seen a few times. The chain has TRBV7-2 and TRBJ1-3; D perhaps matches TRBD1 (6 bases). The CDR3 is 12 amino acids. With 7 bases removed from V and 7 bases from J, the gap between germline ends came to 11 bases. Germline V gene sequence: CDR1 SGHTA, CDR2 FQGNSA. In DNA form, the CDR3 reads TGTGCCAGCACCGAGGGGGGGAACACCATATATTTT. The encoded protein is CASTEGGNTIYF.

This clone was seen a few times. The rearrangement links TRBV9 to TRBJ2-7; no clear D. CDR1 is SGDLS and CDR2 is YYNGEE in the germline V gene. The CDR3 runs to 14 residues. V was trimmed by 0 bases and J by 1 base, leaving 8 bases between them. CDR3 sequence: CASSVVSESYEQYF. The CDR3 coding sequence is TGTGCCAGCAGCGTAGTTTCGGAGTCCTACGAGCAGTACTTC. The full variable domain, completed using reference TRBV9 and TRBJ2-7, is DSGVTQTPKHLITATGQRVTLRCSPRSGDLSVYWYQQSLDQGLQFLIQYYNGEERAKGNILERFSAQQFPDLHSELNLSSLELGDSALYFCASSVVSESYEQYFGPGTRLTVT.

V gene TRBV6-5 combines with J gene TRBJ2-2; D possibly corresponds to TRBD1 (6 bases). There are 14 residues in the CDR3. Germline CDR1 reads MNHEY; CDR2 reads SVGAGI. Trimming left V 7 bases short and J 7 bases short, with 16 bases between. The CDR3 DNA follows: TGTGCCAGCACCACTGACAGGCACGACGGGGAGCTGTTTTTT. It yields the protein CASTTDRHDGELFF.

The J gene is TRBJ1-1, the V gene TRBV5-1, with 7 bases lining up with TRBD1. This CDR3 comprises 15 residues. Germline assignment: CDR1 SGHRS and CDR2 YFSETQ. V lost 6 bases to trimming and J lost 1 base; unmatched junction nucleotides: 9. The CDR3 DNA reads TGCGCCAGCAAGGGGCTGGGGACAGCGAACACTGAAGCTTTCTTT. This codes for CASKGLGTANTEAFF.

This chain joins TRBV28 and TRBJ1-1; TRBD1 is a possible D gene (5 bases). V was pared by 4 bases and J by 2 bases, with 14 bases between. Germline values: CDR1 MDHEN, CDR2 SYDVKM. The CDR3 is made up of 15 amino acids. As DNA, the CDR3 is TGTGCCAGCAGTTGGGGCGGGACGGGCAACACTGAAGCTTTCTTT. Translating it yields CASSWGGTGNTEAFF.

This clone was detected a few times. V is TRBV5-6 and J is TRBJ1-1; D is perhaps TRBD1 (6 bases). The V end lost 4 bases, the J end lost 1 base, and 11 bases lay between the germline ends. CDR1 is SGHDT, CDR2 YYEEEE, per germline. The CDR3 consists of 14 residues. The DNA for the CDR3 is TGTGCCAGCAGCCCGGACAGAACGAACACTGAAGCTTTCTTT. This translates into CASSPDRTNTEAFF.

J is TRBJ2-7 and V is TRBV29-1; 8 nucleotides agree with TRBD2. The germline CDR1 and CDR2 sequences are SQVTM and ANQGSEA. V was clipped by 6 bases and J by 4 bases; unmatched bases: 11. This CDR3 contains 14 residues. This CDR3 is CSVGARGGAYEQYF. CDR3 nucleotides: TGCAGCGTGGGGGCTCGGGGGGGGGCGTACGAGCAGTACTTC.

This clone has more than one count but fewer than ten. The CDR3 sequence is CASSIVGTGNEQYF. The CDR3 DNA sequence: TGTGCCAGTAGTATAGTGGGGACAGGAAACGAGCAGTACTTC. The chain combines TRBV19 with TRBJ2-7; 8 nucleotides agree with TRBD1. CDR3 size: 14 residues. Germline CDR1 is LNHDA and CDR2 is SQIVND (reference sequence). J lost 5 bases, V lost 1 base, and 4 bases had no gene match.

The chain links TRBV7-2 to TRBJ2-5, with 9 nucleotides matching TRBD2. The better agreement between TRBJ2-7 and the DNA end casts doubt on the J call. Germline CDR1 and CDR2: SGHTA and FQGNSA. The CDR3 spans 16 residues. CDR3 protein: CASSFIFAGGTYEQYF. The CDR3 DNA follows: TGTGCCAGCAGCTTTATTTTTGCGGGGGGGACGTACGAGCAGTACTTC.

The chain carries TRBV2 and TRBJ2-1; 7 positions match TRBD2. Trimming at V came to 10 bases and at J to 0 bases, leaving 18 bases not matched to a gene. CDR1 and CDR2 from the germline V gene are SNHLY and FYNNEI. CDR3 size: 18 residues. CDR3 sequence reads: CATLGTKGPNSSYNEQFF. DNA for the CDR3: TGTGCCACCTTGGGGACTAAGGGGCCAAACAGCTCCTACAATGAGCAGTTCTTC.

The V call is TRBV10-1, the J call TRBJ1-2; D remains ambiguous. CDR1 WNHNN and CDR2 SYGVQD come from the germline V gene (reference sequence). The CDR3 covers 13 residues. The ends were cut back, 0 bases at V and 7 bases at J, with 9 bases in the middle. CDR3 in DNA: TGCGCCAGCAGTGAGTCTACGGGTTCTGGCTACACCTTC. It encodes CASSESTGSGYTF.

This clone was counted between two and nine times. This chain connects TRBV9 to TRBJ2-5; tentatively, D is TRBD2 (5 bases). Germline CDR1 is SGDLS and CDR2 is YYNGEE. V shed 3 bases and J shed 4 bases, with 13 bases lying between them. The CDR3 contains 14 residues. The CDR3 protein is CASSATGGLETQYF. As DNA, the CDR3 is TGTGCCAGCAGCGCAACCGGAGGCCTAGAGACCCAGTACTTC.

This chain connects TRBV5-1 to TRBJ2-1; TRBD1 aligns across 9 bases. The CDR3 totals 15 residues. Per the germline V gene, CDR1 is SGHRS and CDR2 is YFSETQ. Unmatched junction bases numbered 3, after V lost 5 bases and J lost 0 bases. In nucleotides, the CDR3 is TGCGCCAGCAGGGGGACAGGGAGCTCCTACAATGAGCAGTTCTTC. Translated: CASRGTGSSYNEQFF.

This rearrangement joins TRBV7-3 to TRBJ2-2, with D possibly matching TRBD1 (5 bases). The CDR3 is made up of 14 amino acids. Per germline, CDR1 SGHTA and CDR2 FQGTGA. The V and J ends lost 5 bases and 4 bases respectively, with 11 bases between them. For the CDR3, the DNA is TGTGCCAGCAGCGACCAGGGTTCCACCGGGGAGCTGTTTTTT. This translates into CASSDQGSTGELFF.

The chain couples TRBV27 to TRBJ2-7, with D hard to call. Trimming took 5 bases from V and 2 from J, leaving 4 bases between them. The CDR3 loop spans 11 amino acids. The germline V gene encodes CDR1 MNHEY and CDR2 SMNVEV (reference sequence). CDR3: CASSEAYEQYF. The CDR3 DNA is TGTGCCAGCAGTGAGGCCTACGAGCAGTACTTC.

The CDR3 DNA sequence: TGTGCCAGCAGCTTAAGGAGCGGGGGGGCGAGTGATACGCAGTATTTT. Translated: CASSLRSGGASDTQYF. V and J are TRBV5-4 and TRBJ2-3; TRBD2 agrees at 10 bases. This CDR3 contains 16 residues. Losses at the gene ends were 2 bases for V and 6 bases for J; bases not matched to a gene: 9. Germline-derived CDR1 and CDR2 are SGHNT and YYREEE (reference sequence).

In this sample, this clone turned up a few times. The rearrangement uses TRBV15 and TRBJ1-1; D ambiguous. CDR1 is LNHNV and CDR2 is YYDKDF in the germline V gene (reference sequence). Trimming removed 0 bases at V and 6 bases at J, with 11 bases between. The CDR3 is made up of 14 amino acids. Here the CDR3 reads CATSRDFEGAEAFF. CDR3 bases: TGTGCCACCAGCAGAGATTTCGAGGGCGCTGAAGCTTTCTTT.